This is a list of T cell receptor beta chains from one sample in a study of T-cell reconstitution after alpha-beta-depleted transplantation in children. TCRdb analysed the PCR reads with MiXCR anew, one entry per CDR3 protein. The sample shows some 600,000 distinct CDR3 sequences, roughly 17% of them seen only once. The source was PBMCs from the stem cell graft donor, collected from the stem cell graft. These receptors came from a human donor who donated a stem cell graft to a child with acute myeloid leukemia. Each CDR3 is given with its conserved first and last residue. D genes are given only for firm matches. Size is omitted from some rows. Given values are once, few, many or a class for expanded clones.

abundance	v_gene	len	d_gene	j_gene	CDR3nt	CDR3aa
few	TRBV7-8	17	NA	TRBJ2-2	TGTGCCAGCAGCTTAGTACCAGGAGGCCTGGACACCGGGGAGCTGTTTTTT	CASSLVPGGLDTGELFF
few	TRBV7-2	14	NA	TRBJ2-7	TGTGCCAGCAGTGGGGACCGATACTCCTACGAGCAGTACTTC	CASSGDRYSYEQYF
few	TRBV7-2	14	NA	TRBJ1-6	TGTGCCAGCAGCCGCGGGCCAGGGGATTCACCCCTCCACTTT	CASSRGPGDSPLHF
many	TRBV29-1	13	NA	TRBJ2-7	TGCAGCGTTGTCCCGACAGCTTCCTACGAGCAGTACTTC	CSVVPTASYEQYF
NA	TRBV6-2/TRBV6-3	15	NA	TRBJ2-7	TGTGCCAGCAGTTACTCGATTGTCCAGGGCAACGAGCAGTACTTC	CASSYSIVQGNEQYF
NA	TRBV5-6	14	NA	TRBJ2-2	TGTGCCAGCAGCCCGACAGCCGACACCGGGGAGCTGTTTTTT	CASSPTADTGELFF
NA	TRBV6-1	14	TRBD1	TRBJ2-2	TGTGCCAGCAGGGGGACAGGGAGAACCGGGGAGCTGTTTTTT	CASRGTGRTGELFF
many	TRBV10-3	16	NA	TRBJ2-1	TGTGCCATCAGTGAGTCGGAGCAGGGGCCATACAATGAGCAGTTCTTC	CAISESEQGPYNEQFF
NA	TRBV20-1	17	TRBD1	TRBJ2-2	TGCAGTGCTAGATCCAACCGGGACAGGGGGCGTGGCGGGGAGCTGTTTTTT	CSARSNRDRGRGGELFF
few	TRBV11-2	16	TRBD1	TRBJ1-4	TGTGCCAGCAGCGAAGAGGAAGGGACAGGGGGAGAAAAACTGTTTTTT	CASSEEEGTGGEKLFF
many	TRBV20-1	20	TRBD1	TRBJ1-1	TGCAGTGCTAGAGACCCGACAGGGTTCAGTAGATTAAGGGAGTACACTGAAGCTTTCTTT	CSARDPTGFSRLREYTEAFF
few	TRBV5-1	16	NA	TRBJ1-4	TGCGCCAGCAGCAGGGCAAGTTTTGCAACTAATGAAAAACTGTTTTTT	CASSRASFATNEKLFF
many	TRBV20-1	15	NA	TRBJ1-1	TGCAGTGCTAGAGTAGGCGCTAACCTGAACACTGAAGCTTTCTTT	CSARVGANLNTEAFF
many	TRBV27	13	NA	TRBJ2-1	TGTGCCAGCAGTTTAAGCAGGGGTGTTGAGCAGTTCTTC	CASSLSRGVEQFF
NA	TRBV6-1	18	NA	TRBJ2-7	TGTGCCAGTAATGGGGACGTAGGAGGAAAAAGCCCCCCCCACGAGCAGTACTTC	CASNGDVGGKSPPHEQYF
NA	TRBV11-2	18	TRBD2	TRBJ2-3	TGTGCCAGCAGCTTAACCCCCATGCTAGCGGCTAGCACAGATACGCAGTATTTT	CASSLTPMLAASTDTQYF
many	TRBV7-2	14	NA	TRBJ1-1	TGTGCCAGCAGCTTACGCCTGGATAGTGCTGAAGCTTTCTTT	CASSLRLDSAEAFF
NA	TRBV7-8	14	NA	TRBJ1-1	TGTGCCAGCAGCGAATGGTCCATGAACACTGAAGCTTTCTTT	CASSEWSMNTEAFF
many	TRBV20-1	13	NA	TRBJ1-4	TGCAGTGCTCTACAGGGTGGGAATGAAAAACTGTTTTTT	CSALQGGNEKLFF
many	TRBV20-1	15	TRBD1	TRBJ2-1	TGCAGTGTGCCCCCCGGACAGGGGTTTTTGGATGAGCAGTTCTTC	CSVPPGQGFLDEQFF
NA	TRBV12-3/TRBV12-4	13	NA	TRBJ2-1	TGTGCCAGCAGTTTAACTACCCACAATGAGCAGTTCTTC	CASSLTTHNEQFF
NA	TRBV20-1	14	TRBD1	TRBJ2-1	TGCAGTGGCCGGGACAGGGGTTTCTACAATGAGCAGTTCTTC	CSGRDRGFYNEQFF
many	TRBV29-1	12	NA	TRBJ2-5	TGCAGCGTTGCGGGGGAACGGGAGACCCAGTACTTC	CSVAGERETQYF
NA	TRBV6-5	15	TRBD2	TRBJ2-2	TGTGCCAGCAGAGCCGGGACTAAGAACACCGGGGAGCTGTTTTTT	CASRAGTKNTGELFF
NA	TRBV15	17	TRBD1	TRBJ2-1	TGTGCCACCAGCAGAGATCGCGGACAGGGTCCCTACAATGAGCAGTTCTTC	CATSRDRGQGPYNEQFF
NA	TRBV20-1	14	NA	TRBJ1-1	TGCAGTGTGGACCACCCATCGGCGAACACTGAAGCTTTCTTT	CSVDHPSANTEAFF
NA	TRBV12-3/TRBV12-4	14	NA	TRBJ2-7	TGTGCCAGCAGTTTAGACTACAGCAGCTACGAGCAGTACTTC	CASSLDYSSYEQYF
few	TRBV12-3/TRBV12-4	13	TRBD2	TRBJ2-7	TGTGCCAGCAGCGGGACTAGCAGCGACGAGCAGTACTTC	CASSGTSSDEQYF
NA	TRBV5-1	14	NA	TRBJ1-4	TGCGCCAGCAGCGAGCAGACCTCTAGGGAAAAACTGTTTTTT	CASSEQTSREKLFF
many	TRBV20-1	13	NA	TRBJ1-1	TGCAGTGCTAGGGGTCAGGAGAACACTGAAGCTTTCTTT	CSARGQENTEAFF
NA	TRBV7-2	14	TRBD1	TRBJ2-1	TGTGCCAGCAGCCTTAGCAGGGGGTCTAATGAGCAGTTCTTC	CASSLSRGSNEQFF
many	TRBV5-1	13	NA	TRBJ2-1	TGCGCCAGCAGCTTGTCCGTAAGGGATGAGCAGTTCTTC	CASSLSVRDEQFF
many	TRBV6-5	16	NA	TRBJ1-6	TGTGCCAGCAGTTACTCGAATCCCAGGTTTCATTCACCCCTCCACTTT	CASSYSNPRFHSPLHF
few	TRBV7-9	14	NA	TRBJ2-2	TGTGCCAGCAGCTTAGCGTCGGAACCCGGGGAGCTGTTTTTT	CASSLASEPGELFF
NA	TRBV5-6	14	NA	TRBJ2-7	TGTGCCAGCAGCCTACAGGGTGCGTTCTACGCGCAGTACTTC	CASSLQGAFYAQYF
many	TRBV27	14	TRBD1	TRBJ2-2	TGTGCCAGCAGGCGGACAGGGAGCACCGTGGAGCTGTTTTTT	CASRRTGSTVELFF
many	TRBV29-1	13	TRBD2	TRBJ2-3	TGCAGCTCTAATTGGCAGCGGGGCGGCACGCAGTATTTT	CSSNWQRGGTQYF
NA	TRBV5-1	15	TRBD2	TRBJ2-3	TGCGCCAGCAGCGGGTTAGCGGGAAACACAGATACGCAGTATTTT	CASSGLAGNTDTQYF
many	TRBV6-5	13	NA	TRBJ2-1	TGTGCCAGCAGTTACTCGGAAGCTAATGAGCAGTTCTTC	CASSYSEANEQFF
many	TRBV20-1	15	NA	TRBJ2-3	TGCAGTGCCCCCGGACGGGGCCCCATCACAGATACGCAGTATTTT	CSAPGRGPITDTQYF